This TCR beta chain emerged from a study of human T cells and chemical hapten exposure. Study context: Researchers reported sensitizing an approximately 2 cm by approximately 2 cm upper inner arm skin site with 2% DPC. Across samples, TCR yields varied, mostly owing to small differences in pooled library volumes. Patch tests put 0.01% DPC on the upper back, and the results were checked at 6 days. Diphenylcyclopropenone doses were given weekly to the scalps of patients across the approximately 24-week study.

TCRdb analysed the RACE reads with MiXCR anew, one entry per CDR3 protein. Of roughly 120,000 distinct CDR3 sequences listed, roughly 9% are singletons. The CDR3 is 15 residues long. CDR1 is MDHEN, CDR2 SYDVKM, per germline. V shed 5 bases and J shed 7 bases, with 17 bases lying between them. Time point of the sample: patch test 2, 6 weeks after DPC sensitization. The sample's treatment: therapeutic diphenylcyclopropenone sensitization with weekly scalp DPC. This clonotype has a handful of counts. This rearrangement joins TRBV28 to TRBJ1-4, with D uncertain. The sample here was whole blood, taken in connection with sensitization to the hapten diphenylcyclopropenone (DPC). The receptor was isolated from a woman in her thirties or forties with alopecia areata. Some clones in this sample may be carry-over from other donors' samples. CDR3 in DNA: TGTGCCAGCAGTATCGAGAGGGTGATAGGTGAAAAACTGTTTTTT. This sequence encodes CASSIERVIGEKLFF.